This TCR beta chain was sequenced for a study of blood T cell repertoires in COVID-19. Study information: The origin of the acute and convalescent COVID-19 samples was the United States, Italy and Spain. Sources were T cells, B-cell-depleted T cells, or PBMCs; the material itself was cDNA or gDNA.

CDR1 and CDR2 (germline): SNHLY, FYNNEI. This CDR3 region has 17 residues. J lost 8 bases, V lost 4 bases, and 17 bases had no gene match. Original data processing: It was from reference gene primer amplification that nucleated cell counts were estimated. Assay: immunoSEQ multiplex PCR; the TCRdb copy retains only in-frame clones and omits some. V and J calls and clone size are as listed in that table; D and trimming were resolved from the DNA. The sample has roughly 70,000 clones, approximately 89% seen once; the top ten hold approximately 8.9%. The clonotype originates from a man older than 75 with acute or convalescent COVID-19. Sequenced material: peripheral blood. The chain combines TRBV2 with TRBJ1-2, with 9 bases identical to TRBD1. CDR3: CASSGPTRTGGKIGYTF. In DNA form, the CDR3 reads TGTGCCAGCAGTGGCCCGACTCGTACAGGGGGCAAAATAGGCTACACCTTC.